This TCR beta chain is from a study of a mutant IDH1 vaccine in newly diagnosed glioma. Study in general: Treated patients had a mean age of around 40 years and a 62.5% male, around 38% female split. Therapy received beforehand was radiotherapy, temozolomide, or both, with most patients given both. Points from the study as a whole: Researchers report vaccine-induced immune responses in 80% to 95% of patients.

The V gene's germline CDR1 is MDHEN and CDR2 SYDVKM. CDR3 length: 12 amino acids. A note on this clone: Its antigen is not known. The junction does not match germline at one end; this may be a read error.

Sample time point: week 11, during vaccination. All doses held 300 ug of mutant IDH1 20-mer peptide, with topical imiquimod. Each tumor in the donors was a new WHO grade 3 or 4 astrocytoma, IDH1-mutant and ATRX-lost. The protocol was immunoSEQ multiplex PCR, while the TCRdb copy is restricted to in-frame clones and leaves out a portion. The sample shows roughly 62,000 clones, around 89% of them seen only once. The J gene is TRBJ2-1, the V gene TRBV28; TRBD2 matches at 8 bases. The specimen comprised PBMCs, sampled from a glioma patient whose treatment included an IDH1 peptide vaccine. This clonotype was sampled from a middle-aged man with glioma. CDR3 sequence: CASRSGGREPFF. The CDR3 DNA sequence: TGTGCCAGCAGGTCGGGGGGGCGGGAGCCGTTCTTC.